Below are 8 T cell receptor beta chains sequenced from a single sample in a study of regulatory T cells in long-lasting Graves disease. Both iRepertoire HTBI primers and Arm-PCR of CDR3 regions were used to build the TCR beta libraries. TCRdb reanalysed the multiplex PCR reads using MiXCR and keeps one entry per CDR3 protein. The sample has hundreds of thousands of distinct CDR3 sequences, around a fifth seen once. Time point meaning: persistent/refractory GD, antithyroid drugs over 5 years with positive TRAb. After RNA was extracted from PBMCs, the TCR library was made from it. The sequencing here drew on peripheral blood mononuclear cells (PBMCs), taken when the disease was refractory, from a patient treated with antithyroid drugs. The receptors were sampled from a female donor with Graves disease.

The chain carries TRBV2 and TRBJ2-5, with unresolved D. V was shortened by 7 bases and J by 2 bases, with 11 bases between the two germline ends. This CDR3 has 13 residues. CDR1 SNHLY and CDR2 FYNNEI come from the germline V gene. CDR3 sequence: CASMNGRQETQYF. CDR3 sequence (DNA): TGTGCCAGCATGAACGGTCGACAAGAGACCCAGTACTTC.

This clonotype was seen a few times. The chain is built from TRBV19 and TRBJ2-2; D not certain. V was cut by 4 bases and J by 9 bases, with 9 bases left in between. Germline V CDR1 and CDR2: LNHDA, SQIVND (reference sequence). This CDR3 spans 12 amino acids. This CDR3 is CASSSEGRELFF. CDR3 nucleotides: TGTGCCAGTAGTAGCGAAGGGCGGGAGCTGTTTTTT.

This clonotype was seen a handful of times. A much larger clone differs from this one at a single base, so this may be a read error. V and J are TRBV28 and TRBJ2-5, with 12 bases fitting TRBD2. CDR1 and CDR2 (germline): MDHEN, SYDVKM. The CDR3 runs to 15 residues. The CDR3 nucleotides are TGTGCCAGCAGTACTAGCGGGGGGTACCAAGAGACCCGGTACTTC. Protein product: CASSTSGGYQETRYF.

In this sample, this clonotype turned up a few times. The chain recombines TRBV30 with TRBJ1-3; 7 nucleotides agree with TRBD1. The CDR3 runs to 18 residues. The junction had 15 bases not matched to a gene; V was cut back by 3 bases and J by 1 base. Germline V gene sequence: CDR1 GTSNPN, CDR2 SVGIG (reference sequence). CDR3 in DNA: TGTGCCTGGAGGGGATTGGAGGGGGCCTTTGGTTCTGGAAACACCATATATTTT. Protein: CAWRGLEGAFGSGNTIYF.

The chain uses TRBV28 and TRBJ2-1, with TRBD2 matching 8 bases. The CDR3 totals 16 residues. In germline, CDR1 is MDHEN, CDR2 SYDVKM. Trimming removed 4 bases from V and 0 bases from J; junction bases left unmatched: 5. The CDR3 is CASSYNGGGSYNEQFF. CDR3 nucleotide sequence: TGTGCCAGCAGTTATAACGGGGGGGGCTCCTACAATGAGCAGTTCTTC.

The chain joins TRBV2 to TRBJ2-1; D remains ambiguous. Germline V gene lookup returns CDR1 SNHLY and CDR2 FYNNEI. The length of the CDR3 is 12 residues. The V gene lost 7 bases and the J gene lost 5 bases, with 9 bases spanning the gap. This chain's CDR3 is CASTPLHNEQFF. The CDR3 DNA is TGTGCCAGCACCCCTCTTCACAATGAGCAGTTCTTC.

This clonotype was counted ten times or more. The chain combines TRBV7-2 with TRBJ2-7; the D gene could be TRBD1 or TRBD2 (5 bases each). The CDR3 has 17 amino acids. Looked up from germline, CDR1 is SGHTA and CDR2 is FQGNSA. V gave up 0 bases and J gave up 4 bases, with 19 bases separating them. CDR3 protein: CASSLALGAGTLYEQYF. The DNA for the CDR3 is TGTGCCAGCAGCTTAGCGCTCGGGGCAGGGACCCTGTACGAGCAGTACTTC.

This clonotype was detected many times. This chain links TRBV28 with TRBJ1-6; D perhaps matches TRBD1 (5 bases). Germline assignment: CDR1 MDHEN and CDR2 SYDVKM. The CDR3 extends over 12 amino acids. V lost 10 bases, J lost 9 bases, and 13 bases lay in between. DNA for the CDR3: TGTGCCATCGCGGACGGGGGTTCACCCCTCCACTTT. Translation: CAIADGGSPLHF.